This passage covers 23 T cell receptor beta chains from one sample sequenced in a study of resident and recirculating memory T cells in vitiligo. Profiling relied on immunoSEQ multiplex PCR, and the TCRdb table lists in-frame clones only, not all of them. In the table there are 40,000 to 50,000 clones, about 93% of which are singletons. Source material: blood. The receptor set was obtained from a male donor with vitiligo.

The gene calls are TRBV6-6 and TRBJ1-5; 7 bases match TRBD1. Germline values: CDR1 MNHNY, CDR2 SVGAGI (reference sequence). The ends lost 6 bases at V and 0 bases at J; junction bases unmatched: 8. CDR3 length equals 16 residues. The CDR3 DNA reads TGTGCCAGCAGGAGAAAGGGGGCCGATAGCAATCAGCCCCAGCATTTT. Protein: CASRRKGADSNQPQHF.

This clone was picked up one time. The J gene is TRBJ2-2, the V gene TRBV4-1, with 10 nucleotides matching TRBD1. Germline-derived CDR1 and CDR2 are MGHRA and YSYEKL. The J segment lost 6 bases and the V segment lost 3 bases, leaving 7 bases of the junction unmatched. The CDR3 spans 16 residues. The CDR3 spells CASSHPKGQGSGELFF. Written as DNA, the CDR3 is TGCGCCAGCAGCCATCCAAAGGGACAGGGGTCCGGGGAGCTGTTTTTT.

This chain connects TRBV6-6 to TRBJ2-7; a possible D gene is TRBD1 (5 bases). The germline CDR1 and CDR2 sequences are MNHNY and SVGAGI (reference sequence). Trimming took 10 bases from V and 2 from J, leaving 18 bases between them. CDR3 length equals 14 residues. The CDR3 loop reads CATVPQGVPYEQYF. The CDR3 DNA is TGTGCCACCGTCCCCCAGGGCGTCCCCTACGAGCAGTACTTC.

The chain recombines TRBV19 with TRBJ1-2, with 7 bases matching TRBD1. CDR1 and CDR2 from the germline V gene are LNHDA and SQIVND (reference sequence). The CDR3 extends over 20 amino acids. V shed 3 bases and J 8 bases; nucleotides not matched to a gene: 27. The CDR3 here is CASSILRGTAYPLGLSGYTF. The CDR3 nucleotides read TGTGCCAGTAGTATTTTAAGGGGGACAGCCTATCCCCTAGGTCTTTCCGGCTACACCTTC. The entire variable domain, with the rest obtained from reference TRBV19 and TRBJ1-2, is as follows: DGGITQSPKYLFRKEGQNVTLSCEQNLNHDAMYWYRQDPGQGLRLIYYSQIVNDFQKGDIAEGYSVSREKKESFPLTVTSAQKNPTAFYLCASSILRGTAYPLGLSGYTFGSGTRLTVV.

The chain employs TRBV4-2 and TRBJ2-1, with 9 bases identical to TRBD1. Trimming at V came to 1 base and at J to 5 bases, leaving 9 bases not matched to a gene. This CDR3 spans 17 amino acids. Germline lookup yields CDR1 LGHNA and CDR2 YNFKEQ. The DNA for the CDR3 is TGTGCCAGCAGCCAAGTGTCCGGGACAGGGACGAACAATGAGCAGTTCTTC. This sequence encodes CASSQVSGTGTNNEQFF.

The V gene is TRBV4-3, the J gene TRBJ1-3; D might be TRBD1 (6 bases). The V end lost 2 bases, the J end lost 2 bases, and 13 bases lay between the germline ends. CDR1 and CDR2 (germline): LGHNA, YSLEER. This CDR3 is built from 16 residues. CDR3 sequence (DNA): TGCGCCAGCAGCCAAAGGACAGTCTCGACTGGAAACACCATATATTTT. Its protein is CASSQRTVSTGNTIYF.

The gene calls are TRBV5-1 and TRBJ2-5, with D possibly matching TRBD1 (5 bases). Trimming cost V 0 bases and J 2 bases, with 8 bases left between them. The germline V gene encodes CDR1 SGHRS and CDR2 YFSETQ. This CDR3 comprises 14 residues. The CDR3 loop reads CASSLGQGQETQYF. As DNA, the CDR3 is TGCGCCAGCAGCTTGGGGCAGGGACAAGAGACCCAGTACTTC.

The V call is TRBV7-9, the J call TRBJ1-5; possibly TRBD1 for D (5 bases). Germline V gives CDR1 SEHNR, CDR2 FQNEAQ (reference sequence). Trimming cost V 2 bases and J 3 bases, with 11 bases left between them. This CDR3 comprises 15 residues. This CDR3 reads CASSLTGVPNQPQHF. The CDR3 bases are TGTGCCAGCAGCTTAACGGGGGTCCCCAATCAGCCCCAGCATTTT.

The J gene is TRBJ2-7, the V gene TRBV15; D gene unclear. The CDR3 spans 12 residues. V dropped 6 bases and J dropped 3 bases, with 9 bases sitting between them. Germline CDR1 reads LNHNV; CDR2 reads YYDKDF (reference sequence). Here the CDR3 reads CATRGESYEQYF. The CDR3 coding sequence is TGTGCCACCAGGGGCGAGAGCTACGAGCAGTACTTC.

The chain is built from TRBV5-1 and TRBJ2-7; 9 bases line up with TRBD1. After removal of 4 bases from V and 3 bases from J, the junction contained 8 bases not matched to a gene. CDR1 is SGHRS, CDR2 YFSETQ, per germline. The CDR3 is 15 amino acids. In DNA, the CDR3 is TGCGCCAGCAGCCAACGCGACAGGGGGATCTACGAGCAGTACTTC. As protein: CASSQRDRGIYEQYF.

The chain has TRBV7-2 and TRBJ2-3; 8 bases agree with TRBD2. The V gene end was trimmed by 4 bases and the J gene end by 3 bases; junction bases not matched to a gene: 12. CDR3 size: 17 residues. Germline V gene lookup returns CDR1 SGHTA and CDR2 FQGNSA. CDR3 sequence reads: CASSSLPGLGRTDTQYF. The CDR3 bases are TGTGCCAGCAGCTCGCTTCCGGGACTAGGGCGGACAGATACGCAGTATTTT.

The J gene is TRBJ1-4, the V gene TRBV2; maybe TRBD1 (6 bases). Germline V lookup: CDR1 SNHLY, CDR2 FYNNEI. The V end lost 4 bases, the J end lost 9 bases, and 12 bases lay between the germline ends. This CDR3 is 13 amino acids long. The CDR3 loop is CASSGGDTQKLFF. The CDR3 region has the DNA TGTGCCAGCAGTGGAGGGGACACCCAAAAACTGTTTTTT.

The rearrangement uses TRBV4-3 and TRBJ1-3; D is unresolved. Trimming stripped 0 bases from V and 0 bases from J, with 15 bases between. CDR3 length: 18 amino acids. The germline V gene encodes CDR1 LGHNA and CDR2 YSLEER. CDR3 DNA sequence: TGCGCCAGCAGCCAAGACGGCACACAGTTTTCCTCTGGAAACACCATATATTTT. Its translation: CASSQDGTQFSSGNTIYF.

The chain links TRBV7-2 to TRBJ2-5, with 11 bases lining up with TRBD2. This CDR3 region has 14 residues. CDR1 is SGHTA and CDR2 is FQGNSA in the germline V gene. Trimming removed 5 bases from V and 4 bases from J; junction bases left unmatched: 3. This CDR3 is CASSLSGGAETQYF. In nucleotides, the CDR3 is TGTGCCAGCAGCCTTAGCGGGGGGGCAGAGACCCAGTACTTC.

The chain is built from TRBV11-3 and TRBJ1-1; D might be TRBD1 (6 bases). The V gene's germline CDR1 is SGHNT and CDR2 YENEEA. Trimming left V 4 bases short and J 5 bases short, with 11 bases between. This CDR3 spans 13 amino acids. CDR3 sequence (DNA): TGTGCCAGCAGCTCTGGGAGGGGGACTGAAGCTTTCTTT. Translating gives CASSSGRGTEAFF.

The chain has TRBV2 and TRBJ1-3; unclear D gene. Germline CDR1 reads SNHLY; CDR2 reads FYNNEI. V dropped 5 bases and J dropped 5 bases, with 7 bases sitting between them. The CDR3 has 12 residues. This CDR3 reads CASSTERNTIYF. CDR3 sequence (DNA): TGTGCCAGCAGTACCGAGCGAAACACCATATATTTT.

The chain joins TRBV4-3 to TRBJ2-2; TRBD2 matches 10 bases. The CDR3 runs to 17 residues. The V segment lost 0 bases and the J segment 6 bases; nucleotides outside the gene matches: 7. Germline CDR1 reads LGHNA; CDR2 reads YSLEER. The CDR3 nucleotides are TGCGCCAGCAGCCAAGATCCAGCGGGGGGGGTCGCCGGGGAGCTGTTTTTT. Encoded protein: CASSQDPAGGVAGELFF.

The chain has TRBV13 and TRBJ1-2, with 7 positions matching TRBD1. This CDR3 region has 14 residues. With 2 bases clipped from V and 4 bases from J, the junction kept 4 bases outside the gene matches. Germline V gives CDR1 PRHDT, CDR2 FYEKMQ (reference sequence). The chain's CDR3 is CASSLRGQSYGYTF. CDR3 sequence (DNA): TGTGCCAGCAGCTTAAGGGGGCAGAGCTATGGCTACACCTTC.

The V call is TRBV19, the J call TRBJ2-3; 13 positions agree with TRBD2. V was pared by 4 bases and J by 3 bases, with 4 bases of the junction left unmatched. In germline, CDR1 is LNHDA, CDR2 SQIVND (reference sequence). The CDR3 is 16 amino acids. The CDR3 sequence is CASSTMTSGGTDTQYF. The CDR3, as DNA: TGTGCCAGTAGTACAATGACTAGCGGGGGGACAGATACGCAGTATTTT.

The gene calls are TRBV5-6 and TRBJ1-5; D may be TRBD1 (5 bases). The CDR3 totals 13 residues. The V end lost 4 bases, the J end lost 5 bases, and 10 bases lay between the germline ends. CDR1 SGHDT and CDR2 YYEEEE come from the germline V gene. The CDR3 sequence is CASSPGGDQPQHF. As DNA, the CDR3 is TGTGCCAGCAGCCCCGGGGGTGATCAGCCCCAGCATTTT.

The V call is TRBV28, the J call TRBJ1-1; possibly TRBD1 for D (5 bases). Germline loops: CDR1 MDHEN, CDR2 SYDVKM. The CDR3 consists of 13 residues. V lost 3 bases and J 5 bases, leaving 10 bases between the germline ends. CDR3 sequence (DNA): TGTGCCAGCAGTTTTAGGGGAAGGACTGAAGCTTTCTTT. Translated: CASSFRGRTEAFF.

This sequence joins TRBV6-6 and TRBJ2-5; D not certain. Germline V gives CDR1 MNHNY, CDR2 SVGAGI (reference sequence). The CDR3 covers 12 residues. V dropped 5 bases and J dropped 0 bases, with 4 bases sitting between them. CDR3 in DNA: TGTGCCAGCAGTCAGTACCAAGAGACCCAGTACTTC. This codes for CASSQYQETQYF.

The gene calls are TRBV30 and TRBJ1-1, with a possible D match to TRBD1 (5 bases). Germline V lookup: CDR1 GTSNPN, CDR2 SVGIG (reference sequence). This CDR3 comprises 13 residues. Deletions cut 0 bases from V and 4 bases from J, with 9 bases between. CDR3 DNA: TGTGCCTGGAGTGTATCCCAGGGCACTGAAGCTTTCTTT. Its translation: CAWSVSQGTEAFF.